One sample yielded the 18 T cell receptor beta chains listed below, sequenced in a study of blood T cell repertoires in COVID-19. Measured with immunoSEQ multiplex PCR; TCRdb has only the in-frame clones, and not every one. The sample carries 200,000 to 250,000 clones, 70% to 90% recorded once. The sample was PBMCs or T cells enriched from blood (not recorded which). The receptors were gathered from a man between 25 and 39 years old who had recovered from COVID-19.

This clone was recorded once. This chain joins TRBV3-1 (or the pseudogene TRBV3-2) and TRBJ2-2; TRBD1 agrees at 7 bases. The germline V gene encodes CDR1 LGHDT and CDR2 YNNKEL (reference sequence). The CDR3 loop spans 16 amino acids. V was clipped by 1 base and J by 0 bases; unmatched bases: 2. The CDR3 spells CASSQGGTANTGELFF. CDR3 bases: TGTGCCAGCAGCCAAGGAGGGACAGCGAACACCGGGGAGCTGTTTTTT.

The gene calls are TRBV6-5 and TRBJ2-5; TRBD2 matches 11 bases. Germline CDR1 reads MNHEY; CDR2 reads SVGAGI. The length of the CDR3 is 15 residues. V shed 5 bases, J shed 5 bases, and the junction held 7 bases outside the gene matches. The CDR3 DNA reads as TGTGCCAGCAGTCCCACTAGCGGGGGCTCGGAGACCCAGTACTTC. Amino acid sequence: CASSPTSGGSETQYF.

The CDR3 nucleotides read TGCAGCGCACAGAGGGGGACAGCAACTAATGAAAAACTGTTTTTT. Translated, it gives CSAQRGTATNEKLFF. V usage is TRBV29-1 and J usage is TRBJ1-4; 7 bases map to TRBD1. The CDR3 length is 15 residues. Losses at the gene ends were 7 bases for V and 0 bases for J; bases not matched to a gene: 8. Germline V lookup: CDR1 SQVTM, CDR2 ANQGSEA.

The rearrangement links TRBV30 to TRBJ1-1; the D gene is possibly TRBD1 (5 bases). CDR3 length: 13 residues. Germline V gene sequence: CDR1 GTSNPN, CDR2 SVGIG (reference sequence). V was pared by 5 bases and J by 5 bases, with 15 bases between. The CDR3: CAWGPPGRTEAFF. The CDR3 nucleotides read TGTGCCTGGGGGCCACCAGGGCGGACTGAAGCTTTCTTT.

The V and J genes are TRBV28 and TRBJ1-1; D may be TRBD1 (5 bases). V was trimmed by 5 bases and J by 11 bases, leaving 21 bases between them. CDR1 and CDR2 from the germline V gene are MDHEN and SYDVKM. CDR3 size: 14 residues. The CDR3 DNA reads TGTGCCAGCAGTCCCAGCTCGACAGTCACTTCGGCTTTCTTT. It codes for CASSPSSTVTSAFF.

The rearrangement uses TRBV19 and TRBJ2-3; D is uncertain. V was clipped by 3 bases and J by 0 bases, with 22 bases between them. Germline assignment: CDR1 LNHDA and CDR2 SQIVND (reference sequence). This CDR3 has 19 amino acids. CDR3 in DNA: TGTGCCAGTAGTATTCGTACACGGGTCGTTATTACTAGCACAGATACGCAGTATTTT. As protein: CASSIRTRVVITSTDTQYF.

The CDR3 sequence: CASSLWQGAVYGYTF. Here the CDR3 DNA reads TGTGCCAGCAGTTTATGGCAGGGGGCGGTCTATGGCTACACCTTC. V usage is TRBV28 and J usage is TRBJ1-2; 8 nucleotides agree with TRBD1. This CDR3 comprises 15 residues. Germline loops: CDR1 MDHEN, CDR2 SYDVKM. Trimming removed 0 bases from V and 4 bases from J; junction bases left unmatched: 4.

This clone was recorded only once. The rearrangement joins TRBV5-4 to TRBJ1-1, with 7 positions matching TRBD1. The CDR3 has 14 amino acids. V lost 4 bases and J lost 4; bases outside the gene matches: 7. In germline, CDR1 is SGHNT, CDR2 YYREEE (reference sequence). The CDR3 bases are TGTGCCAGCAGCGGAGGGGGCGCTGCCACTGAAGCTTTCTTT. Its protein is CASSGGGAATEAFF. The whole variable domain, filled in from reference TRBV5-4 and TRBJ1-1, reads ETGVTQSPTHLIKTRGQQVTLRCSSQSGHNTVSWYQQALGQGPQFIFQYYREEENGRGNFPPRFSGLQFPNYSSELNVNALELDDSALYLCASSGGGAATEAFFGQGTRLTVV.

This clone came up a few times. The chain combines TRBV4-1 with TRBJ2-2; 8 nucleotides match TRBD2. Germline V gene lookup returns CDR1 MGHRA and CDR2 YSYEKL. V was pared by 2 bases and J by 4 bases, with 6 bases of the junction left unmatched. The CDR3 loop spans 16 amino acids. Here the CDR3 reads CASSQSLAGPTGELFF. Here the CDR3 DNA reads TGCGCCAGCAGCCAATCCCTAGCGGGCCCCACCGGGGAGCTGTTTTTT.

J is TRBJ2-1 and V is TRBV11-2; D may be TRBD2 (6 bases). Germline V lookup: CDR1 SGHAT, CDR2 FQNNGV. V dropped 1 base and J dropped 9 bases, with 7 bases sitting between them. This CDR3 is 12 amino acids long. The CDR3 loop is CASSLGGTEQFF. The CDR3 DNA is TGTGCCAGCAGCTTAGGCGGGACTGAGCAGTTCTTC.

The V and J genes are TRBV24-1 and TRBJ2-2; 11 bases are a match to TRBD2. Per the germline V gene, CDR1 is KGHDR and CDR2 is SFDVKD. V lost 7 bases to trimming and J lost 5 bases; unmatched junction nucleotides: 2. The CDR3 has 14 amino acids. Here the CDR3 reads CATSRTSGTGELFF. The CDR3 bases are TGTGCCACCAGCCGGACTAGCGGGACCGGGGAGCTGTTTTTT.

This chain uses TRBV6-2 or TRBV6-3 with TRBJ1-2; D not resolved. V lost 7 bases and J 2 bases, leaving 14 bases between the germline ends. The CDR3 has 14 amino acids. Germline lookup yields CDR1 MNHEY and CDR2 SVGEGT. The CDR3 bases are TGTGCCAGCACCCCAGTGAATCTAAACTATGGCTACACCTTC. This sequence encodes CASTPVNLNYGYTF.

The rearrangement links TRBV7-9 to TRBJ1-6; a weak D match, TRBD1 (5 bases). CDR1 SEHNR and CDR2 FQNEAQ come from the germline V gene (reference sequence). The CDR3 runs to 13 residues. V lost 8 bases to trimming and J lost 10 bases, with 15 bases between them. CDR3 bases: TGTGCCAGCGGGGCCATTAACGGGTCACCCCTCCACTTT. This sequence encodes CASGAINGSPLHF.

V gene TRBV5-4 combines with J gene TRBJ1-2; D might be TRBD1 (5 bases). CDR1 and CDR2 (germline): SGHNT, YYREEE (reference sequence). The length of the CDR3 is 16 residues. V lost 4 bases to trimming and J lost 5 bases, with 21 bases between them. As DNA, the CDR3 is TGTGCCAGCAGCCTCAACGGGGGGAGGGGCGGTTATGGCTACACCTTC. Its translation is CASSLNGGRGGYGYTF.

The chain uses TRBV5-1 and TRBJ2-1; TRBD1 agrees at 9 bases. V lost 0 bases to trimming and J lost 14 bases; unmatched junction nucleotides: 6. This CDR3 is built from 13 residues. Germline-derived CDR1 and CDR2 are SGHRS and YFSETQ. The DNA of the CDR3 is TGCGCCAGCAGCTTGGGGGGACAGGGTGTGGAGTTCTTC. Translating gives CASSLGGQGVEFF. Filled out from reference TRBV5-1 and TRBJ2-1, the complete variable domain reads KAGVTQTPRYLIKTRGQQVTLSCSPISGHRSVSWYQQTPGQGLQFLFEYFSETQRNKGNFPGRFSGRQFSNSRSEMNVSTLELGDSALYLCASSLGGQGVEFFGPGTRLTVL.

V gene TRBV18 combines with J gene TRBJ1-1, with TRBD1 matching 7 bases. Germline assignment: CDR1 KGHSH and CDR2 LQKENI. The CDR3 runs 18 residues. The V and J ends lost 4 bases and 2 bases, in that order; junction bases with no gene match: 16. The CDR3 DNA is TGTGCCAGCTCACGGGGTTTGGTTTCGGCAGGGGGAAACACTGAAGCTTTCTTT. It codes for CASSRGLVSAGGNTEAFF.

The chain links TRBV2 to TRBJ1-2; D is undetermined. In germline, CDR1 is SNHLY, CDR2 FYNNEI. The CDR3 extends over 11 amino acids. V lost 6 bases and J 4 bases, leaving 6 bases between the germline ends. The CDR3 DNA reads as TGTGCCAGCAGCCAGGTCTATGGCTACACCTTC. Translation gives CASSQVYGYTF.

The rearrangement uses TRBV10-3 and TRBJ2-7; 11 positions agree with TRBD2. Losses at the gene ends were 4 bases for V and 5 bases for J; bases not matched to a gene: 4. Per the germline V gene, CDR1 is ENHRY and CDR2 is SYGVKD. The CDR3 sequence is 14 residues long. The CDR3 bases are TGTGCCATCAGTGTCGTAGCGGGAGGGGACGAGCAGTACTTC. It specifies CAISVVAGGDEQYF.